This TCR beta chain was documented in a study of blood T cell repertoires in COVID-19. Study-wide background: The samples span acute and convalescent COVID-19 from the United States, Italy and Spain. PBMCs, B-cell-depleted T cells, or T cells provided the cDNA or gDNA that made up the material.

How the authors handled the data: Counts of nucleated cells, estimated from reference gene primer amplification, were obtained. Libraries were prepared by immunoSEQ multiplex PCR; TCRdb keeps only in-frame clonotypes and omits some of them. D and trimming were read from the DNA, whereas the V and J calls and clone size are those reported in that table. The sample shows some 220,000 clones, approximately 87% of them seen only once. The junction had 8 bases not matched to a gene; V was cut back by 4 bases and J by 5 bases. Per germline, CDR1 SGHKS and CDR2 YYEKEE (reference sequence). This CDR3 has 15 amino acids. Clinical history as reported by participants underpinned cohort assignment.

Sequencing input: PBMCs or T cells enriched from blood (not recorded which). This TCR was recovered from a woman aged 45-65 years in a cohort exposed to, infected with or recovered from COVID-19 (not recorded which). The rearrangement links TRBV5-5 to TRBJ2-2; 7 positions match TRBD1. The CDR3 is CASSLTGVGTGELFF. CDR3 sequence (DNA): TGTGCCAGCAGCCTCACAGGGGTTGGAACCGGGGAGCTGTTTTTT.